This record looks at one TCR beta chain sequence and its context. Its antigen is not identified. TCR beta VDJ and CDR3 profiles were obtained from a genomic DNA template. TCRdb reanalysed the reads using MiXCR and keeps one entry per CDR3 protein. The sample shows fewer than 200,000 distinct CDR3 sequences, about three fifths of them seen only once. In germline, CDR1 is SGHRS, CDR2 YFSETQ. The CDR3 is 17 amino acids. V shed 3 bases, J shed 6 bases, and the junction held 7 bases outside the gene matches. This entry comes from a study of CD8+CD57+ T cells in acquired aplastic anemia. About the study: DNA per sorted CD4+ or CD8+ sample ranged about 0.2 to 27.4 ug, averaging roughly 3.2 ug. Among healthy donors, CD4+ cells averaged roughly 11 million reads.

Overall study findings and caveats: The same twenty-nine CD8+ CDR3 sequences occurred in patients and in controls.

Sample: sorted CD4+, CD8+, or CD8+CD57+ T cells (not recorded which) from PBMCs. This clonotype was obtained from a human donor in good health. The chain carries TRBV5-1 and TRBJ2-1, with TRBD2 matching over 15 bases. The CDR3 loop is CASSYYGLAGGINEQFF. The CDR3 DNA sequence: TGCGCCAGCAGCTACTACGGACTAGCGGGGGGGATCAATGAGCAGTTCTTC.